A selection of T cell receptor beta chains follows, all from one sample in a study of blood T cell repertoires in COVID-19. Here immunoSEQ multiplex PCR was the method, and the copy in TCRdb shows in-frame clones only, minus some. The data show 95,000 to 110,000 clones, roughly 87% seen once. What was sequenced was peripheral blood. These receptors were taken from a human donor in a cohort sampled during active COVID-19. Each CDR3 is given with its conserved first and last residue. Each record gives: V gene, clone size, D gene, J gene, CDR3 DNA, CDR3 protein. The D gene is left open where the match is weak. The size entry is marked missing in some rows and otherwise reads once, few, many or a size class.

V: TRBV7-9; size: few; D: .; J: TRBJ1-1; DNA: TGTGCCAGCTCCTTGGAGGGGGTGGGCACTGAAGCTTTCTTT; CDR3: CASSLEGVGTEAFF
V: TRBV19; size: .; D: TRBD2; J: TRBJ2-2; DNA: TGTGCCAGTAGTCAAAGCGGGGGTAACACCGGGGAGCTGTTTTTT; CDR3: CASSQSGGNTGELFF
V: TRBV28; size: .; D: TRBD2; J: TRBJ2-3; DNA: TGTGCCAGCACTCTCACCTCGACTAGCGGGACGAGCACAGATACGCAGTATTTT; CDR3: CASTLTSTSGTSTDTQYF
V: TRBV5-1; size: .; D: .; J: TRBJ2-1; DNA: TGCGCCAGCACCCAGGACTTTAGGAACAATGAGCAGTTCTTC; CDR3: CASTQDFRNNEQFF
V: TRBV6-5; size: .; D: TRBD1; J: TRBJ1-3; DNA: TGTGCCAGCAGTTACTCGATCCGGACAGGAAGAAACACCATATATTTT; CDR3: CASSYSIRTGRNTIYF
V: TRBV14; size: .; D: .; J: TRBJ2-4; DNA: TGTGCCAGCAGCAGATCGACAGGTTTGAGGGCCAAAAACATTCAGTACTTC; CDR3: CASSRSTGLRAKNIQYF
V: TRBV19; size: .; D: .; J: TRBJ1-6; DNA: TGTGCCACCCAAGCGGGGGTCAACTCCTATAATTCACCCCTCCACTTT; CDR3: CATQAGVNSYNSPLHF
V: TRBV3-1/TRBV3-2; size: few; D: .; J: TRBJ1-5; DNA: TGTGCCAGCAGCCAAGATGTCCAGCAGCCCCAGCATTTT; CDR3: CASSQDVQQPQHF
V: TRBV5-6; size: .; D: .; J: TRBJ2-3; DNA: TGTGCCAGCAGCTTGGGTCCGCAGGGCGCGCGCACAGATACGCAGTATTTT; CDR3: CASSLGPQGARTDTQYF
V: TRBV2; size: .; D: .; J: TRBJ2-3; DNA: TGTGCCAGCAGTGATGCGGTCAGGTCGGGGACAGATACGCAGTATTTT; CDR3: CASSDAVRSGTDTQYF
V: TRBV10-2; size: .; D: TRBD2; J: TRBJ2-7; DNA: TGCGCCTCTGGTGAGGGCGGGAGGGCCTACGAGCAGTACTTC; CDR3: CASGEGGRAYEQYF